This passage covers 16 T cell receptor beta chains from one sample sequenced in a study of blood T cell repertoires in COVID-19. TCRdb's table, derived via immunoSEQ multiplex PCR, lists solely in-frame clones and lacks some. The sample contains 25,000 to 30,000 clones, approximately 90% of which appear only once. Sequenced sample: peripheral blood. Receptors originate from a human donor in a cohort sampled during active COVID-19.

The chain links TRBV2 to TRBJ2-3; D unclear. Between the trimmed V and J ends, which lost 4 bases and 2 bases, there was a span of 13 bases. Germline values: CDR1 SNHLY, CDR2 FYNNEI. This CDR3 is 15 amino acids long. The CDR3 spells CASSVYRRITDTQYF. CDR3 nucleotide sequence: TGTGCCAGCAGTGTCTATCGGCGGATCACAGATACGCAGTATTTT.

This chain uses TRBV4-1 with TRBJ2-2, with TRBD2 identical over 14 bases. The CDR3 sequence is 17 residues long. Germline trimming cut 4 bases from V and 3 bases from J; bases unmatched to any gene: 4. Germline-derived CDR1 and CDR2 are MGHRA and YSYEKL. CDR3 nucleotides: TGCGCCAGCAGCCTGACTAGCGGGGGGGCCGACACCGGGGAGCTGTTTTTT. Protein sequence: CASSLTSGGADTGELFF.

The chain employs TRBV18 and TRBJ2-7; 9 nucleotides agree with TRBD1. The J segment lost 6 bases and the V segment lost 2 bases, leaving 5 bases of the junction unmatched. The germline V gene encodes CDR1 KGHSH and CDR2 LQKENI. CDR3 length: 14 residues. CDR3: CASSPVGTGLEQYF. CDR3 coding DNA: TGTGCCAGCTCACCAGTCGGGACAGGGCTCGAGCAGTACTTC.

The V and J genes are TRBV6-6 and TRBJ2-5, with a tentative D call TRBD1 (6 bases). The V end lost 0 bases, the J end lost 5 bases, and 13 bases lay between the germline ends. Per the germline V gene, CDR1 is MNHNY and CDR2 is SVGAGI (reference sequence). This CDR3 has 15 amino acids. The CDR3 nucleotides are TGTGCCAGCAGTTACTCTCAGGGGTTAAGGGAGACCCAGTACTTC. This translates into CASSYSQGLRETQYF.

The chain couples TRBV29-1 to TRBJ2-5, with a tentative D call TRBD1 (6 bases). The length of the CDR3 is 12 residues. Germline V gives CDR1 SQVTM, CDR2 ANQGSEA. The ends were cut back, 7 bases at V and 5 bases at J, with 14 bases in the middle. The CDR3 bases are TGCAGCGGGGGGCAGGGTTTGGAGACCCAGTACTTC. Translation gives CSGGQGLETQYF. Looking up the rest from reference TRBV29-1 and TRBJ2-5 gives the full variable domain: SAVISQKPSRDICQRGTSLTIQCQVDSQVTMMFWYRQQPGQSLTLIATANQGSEATYESGFVIDKFPISRPNLTFSTLTVSNMSPEDSSIYLCSGGQGLETQYFGPGTRLLVL.

The chain employs TRBV5-6 and TRBJ1-4, with a possible D match to TRBD1 (5 bases). Germline V gives CDR1 SGHDT, CDR2 YYEEEE. Trimming left V 0 bases short and J 8 bases short, with 11 bases between. The CDR3 is 14 amino acids. CDR3 sequence (DNA): TGTGCCAGCAGCTTGGACAGGTATTACGAAAAACTGTTTTTT. Its translation is CASSLDRYYEKLFF.

A single count supports this clone. The chain carries TRBV6-6 and TRBJ2-1; 13 nucleotides align to TRBD2. V lost 2 bases to trimming and J lost 9 bases; unmatched junction nucleotides: 4. The germline V gene encodes CDR1 MNHNY and CDR2 SVGAGI (reference sequence). CDR3 length: 15 residues. The CDR3, as DNA: TGTGCCAGCAGTTACGGGACTAGCGGGATCGGTGAGCAGTTCTTC. Translated, it gives CASSYGTSGIGEQFF.

Comment on this clone: A read error may account for a junction end that differs from germline. The gene calls are TRBV7-6 and TRBJ2-1; D is possibly TRBD2 (7 bases). The CDR3 is made up of 16 amino acids. The germline V gene has CDR1 SGHVS and CDR2 FNYEAQ. The CDR3 sequence: CASWPLGGASYSEQFF. CDR3 bases: TGTGCCAGCTGGCCTTTAGGGGGGGCATCCTACAGTGAGCAGTTCTTC.

This sequence joins TRBV19 and TRBJ1-3; maybe TRBD1 (5 bases). Per germline, CDR1 LNHDA and CDR2 SQIVND (reference sequence). The CDR3 consists of 15 residues. Trimming removed 6 bases at V and 1 base at J, with 13 bases between. CDR3 region: CASSGQAFSGNTIYF. The CDR3 DNA follows: TGTGCCAGTAGCGGACAAGCCTTTTCTGGAAACACCATATATTTT.

The chain recombines TRBV7-2 with TRBJ1-1, with D perhaps TRBD1 (5 bases). The CDR3 contains 14 residues. Germline V gene lookup returns CDR1 SGHTA and CDR2 FQGNSA. Trimming cost V 0 bases and J 5 bases, with 10 bases left between them. CDR3 in DNA: TGTGCCAGCAGCTTAGCGCGGACAAATACTGAAGCTTTCTTT. Translation gives CASSLARTNTEAFF.

V usage is TRBV11-2 and J usage is TRBJ1-1, with D possibly TRBD1 on 5 matching bases. Germline V gene lookup returns CDR1 SGHAT and CDR2 FQNNGV. The CDR3 contains 17 residues. V shed 3 bases and J shed 1 base, with 18 bases lying between them. The CDR3 region is CASSFLTKQVSNTEAFF. CDR3 DNA: TGTGCCAGCAGCTTCCTCACAAAACAGGTTTCGAACACTGAAGCTTTCTTT.

The chain couples TRBV9 to TRBJ1-2; D possibly corresponds to TRBD1 (6 bases). The V gene lost 0 bases and the J gene lost 6 bases, with 21 bases spanning the gap. This CDR3 comprises 17 residues. CDR1 is SGDLS and CDR2 is YYNGEE in the germline V gene. DNA of the CDR3: TGTGCCAGCAGCGTAGAGAGGGGGACGGGGGGATGGAATGGCTACACCTTC. It specifies CASSVERGTGGWNGYTF.

V usage is TRBV11-3 and J usage is TRBJ2-1; 7 nucleotides align to TRBD1. V dropped 5 bases and J dropped 8; count of bases not matched to a gene: 9. This CDR3 contains 14 residues. Germline CDR1 and CDR2: SGHNT and YENEEA. CDR3 nucleotide sequence: TGTGCCAGCAGCCGCCAGGGGGAACGGGATGAGCAGTTCTTC. As protein: CASSRQGERDEQFF.

The chain uses TRBV15 and TRBJ1-2; the match to TRBD1 covers 7 bases. The CDR3 has 15 amino acids. The germline V gene has CDR1 LNHNV and CDR2 YYDKDF (reference sequence). V lost 5 bases, J lost 7 bases, and 13 bases stayed unmatched. The CDR3 is CATSGRRDSSSGYTF. The CDR3 DNA reads as TGTGCCACCAGCGGGCGTAGGGACAGTTCGTCTGGCTACACCTTC. Based on the CDR3 plus reference TRBV15 and TRBJ1-2, the full variable domain is DAMVIQNPRYQVTQFGKPVTLSCSQTLNHNVMYWYQQKSSQAPKLLFHYYDKDFNNEADTPDNFQSRRPNTSFCFLDIRSPGLGDTAMYLCATSGRRDSSSGYTFGSGTRLTVV.

CDR3 loop: CASSPAETNEKLFF. The CDR3 nucleotides are TGTGCCAGCTCACCGGCAGAAACTAATGAAAAACTGTTTTTT. This chain joins TRBV18 and TRBJ1-4; no definite D call. The germline V gene encodes CDR1 KGHSH and CDR2 LQKENI. The CDR3 has 14 residues. V lost 3 bases to trimming and J lost 1 base, with 6 bases between them.

The J gene is TRBJ1-1, the V gene TRBV5-1, with TRBD1 matching 9 bases. The CDR3 spans 14 residues. The ends lost 4 bases at V and 5 bases at J; junction bases unmatched: 6. CDR1 is SGHRS and CDR2 is YFSETQ in the germline V gene. The chain's CDR3 is CASSKDRGSTEAFF. DNA for the CDR3: TGCGCCAGCAGCAAGGACAGGGGTTCAACTGAAGCTTTCTTT.